The rows below give T cell receptor beta chains drawn from one sample of a study of pediatric ulcerative colitis. This table comes from immunoSEQ multiplex PCR, and its TCRdb copy is limited to in-frame clones, with some not included. Of tens of thousands of clones in the sample, over 70% were seen once. Sequenced input: blood. All receptors come from a boy younger than 18 who was a control in a study of pediatric ulcerative colitis. The CDR3 runs from the conserved cysteine through the conserved F or W. A D gene is named only where the DNA matches it firmly. Size tells how often a clone was seen (once, few, many) or the class of an expanded clone, and some rows leave it out.

>TRBJ2-3|TRBV7-2|12|NA|NA
TGTGCCAGCAGCTCCTACACAGATACGCAGTATTTT
CASSSYTDTQYF
>TRBJ2-7|TRBV28|14|NA|NA
TGTGCCAGCAGTCGGGGCCAGGGCCCCTACGAGCAGTACTTC
CASSRGQGPYEQYF
>TRBJ2-1|TRBV29-1|15|NA|TRBD1
TGCAGCGTTGAAGATCCGGGACAGACTAACAATGAGCAGTTCTTC
CSVEDPGQTNNEQFF
>TRBJ2-7|TRBV28|17|NA|TRBD2
TGTGCCATCAAAAGCGGGTTAGCGGGAGTCGTTACCTACGAGCAGTACTTC
CAIKSGLAGVVTYEQYF
>TRBJ1-1|TRBV28|11|once|NA
TGTGCCAGCAGTTTAGAGACTGAAGCTTTCTTT
CASSLETEAFF
>TRBJ2-4|TRBV7-2|13|NA|NA
TGTGCCTACGGGGGGCTAGCCAAAAACATTCAGTACTTC
CAYGGLAKNIQYF
>TRBJ1-1|TRBV6-6|14|NA|NA
TGTGCCAGCAGTTACGAAGGGGGGGACACTGAAGCTTTCTTT
CASSYEGGDTEAFF
>TRBJ2-3|TRBV5-1|16|NA|TRBD2
TGCGCCAGCAACCCTGGGACTAGCGGGAGGACAGATACGCAGTATTTT
CASNPGTSGRTDTQYF
>TRBJ1-3|TRBV19|18|NA|NA
TGTGCCAGTACGGACTCCTCTTATACAATCTATTCCGGAAACACCATATATTTT
CASTDSSYTIYSGNTIYF
>TRBJ2-1|TRBV11-2|15|NA|TRBD2
TGTGCCAGCAGCTCCCGGACTAGCGGGGGGGATGAGCAGTTCTTC
CASSSRTSGGDEQFF
>TRBJ1-1|TRBV4-3|15|NA|NA
TGCGCCAGCAGCCAAGATAGGGGAGGGACTTATGAAGCTTTCTTT
CASSQDRGGTYEAFF
>TRBJ2-1|TRBV9|17|NA|TRBD2
TGTGCCAGCAGCGTAGCAACTAGCGGCTATTATCACAATGAGCAGTTCTTC
CASSVATSGYYHNEQFF
>TRBJ1-1|TRBV7-2|14|NA|TRBD1
TGTGCCAGCAGCTTACAGGGGGGGAACACTGAAGCTTTCTTT
CASSLQGGNTEAFF
>TRBJ2-5|TRBV5-4|14|NA|NA
TGTGCCAGCAGCCACAACCGATTACAAGAGACCCAGTACTTC
CASSHNRLQETQYF
>TRBJ2-7|TRBV4-1|15|NA|TRBD1
TGCGCCAGCAGCCAGGGACAGGGGCCATACTACGAGCAGTACTTC
CASSQGQGPYYEQYF
>TRBJ2-7|TRBV4-3|15|NA|NA
TGCGCCAGCAGCCAAGATCGTTGGCAGTACTACGAGCAGTACTTC
CASSQDRWQYYEQYF
>TRBJ1-3|TRBV4-3|16|NA|TRBD1
TGCGCCAGCAGCCAAGAGGCGGGACAGGGTGGAAACACCATATATTTT
CASSQEAGQGGNTIYF
>TRBJ2-5|TRBV11-2|15|NA|TRBD2
TGTGCCAGCAGCTCCCGAGCGGGGGGGAAGGAGACCCAGTACTTC
CASSSRAGGKETQYF
>TRBJ1-4|TRBV5-8|15|NA|TRBD1
TGTGCCAGCAGCCTAATGACAGGGGCGGGTGAAAAACTGTTTTTT
CASSLMTGAGEKLFF
>TRBJ1-5|TRBV11-1|13|NA|NA
TGTGCCAGCAGCTTAGATAGCAATCAGCCCCAGCATTTT
CASSLDSNQPQHF
>TRBJ2-1|TRBV7-2|15|NA|TRBD2
TGTGCCAGCAGCTTAAGTAGCGGGGGACACAATGAGCAGTTCTTC
CASSLSSGGHNEQFF
>TRBJ2-4|TRBV11-2|13|NA|NA
TGTGCCAGCAGCTCGTGGGACGCCCGGGGCGTGTACTTC
CASSSWDARGVYF
>TRBJ1-2|TRBV10-3|17|few|NA
TGTGCCATCAGTGACCCCGAGGACGGAAAGGCTAACTATGGCTACACCTTC
CAISDPEDGKANYGYTF
>TRBJ1-3|TRBV9|15|NA|NA
TGTGCCAGCAGCACGCGACAGAGCTCTGGAAACACCATATATTTT
CASSTRQSSGNTIYF
>TRBJ2-1|TRBV29-1|15|NA|TRBD2
TGCAGCGTTCCCCTTCTAGCGGGAGCGTACAATGAGCAGTTCTTC
CSVPLLAGAYNEQFF
>TRBJ1-1|TRBV5-4|13|NA|NA
TGTGCCAGCAGCCGAAGACCGAACACTGAAGCTTTCTTT
CASSRRPNTEAFF
>TRBJ2-1|TRBV9|17|NA|NA
TGTGCCAGCAGCGATCCCTTAGGGCGCCACTCCTACAATGAGCAGTTCTTC
CASSDPLGRHSYNEQFF
>TRBJ2-5|TRBV5-1|14|NA|TRBD1
TGCGCCAGCAGCTTAGGACAGGGGAAAGAGACCCAGTACTTC
CASSLGQGKETQYF
>TRBJ1-3|TRBV5-4|15|NA|NA
TGTGCCAGCAGCTTGGACAAAGACTCTGGAAACACCATATATTTT
CASSLDKDSGNTIYF
>TRBJ2-7|TRBV10-3|14|NA|NA
TGTGCCATCAGTGAGTCGGGGGACGGGTACGAGCAGTACTTC
CAISESGDGYEQYF
>TRBJ2-1|TRBV27|13|NA|NA
TGTGCCAGCAGGGGGACTTCAGACAATGAGCAGTTCTTC
CASRGTSDNEQFF
>TRBJ2-7|TRBV18|14|NA|TRBD2
TGTGCCAGCTCGGGGACTAGCGGGAGAAACGAGCAGTACTTC
CASSGTSGRNEQYF
>TRBJ2-7|TRBV28|12|NA|NA
TGTGCCAGCAGTTTTAGCTCCTACGAGCAGTACTTC
CASSFSSYEQYF
>TRBJ1-5|TRBV5-1|15|NA|NA
TGCGCCAGCAGCTCCACCGGGACCCCCAATCAGCCCCAGCATTTT
CASSSTGTPNQPQHF
>TRBJ1-2|TRBV6-4|15|NA|TRBD1
TGTGCCAGCAGAACCGGGACAGGGACTAACTATGGCTACACCTTC
CASRTGTGTNYGYTF
>TRBJ2-3|TRBV29-1|13|NA|TRBD2
TGCAGCCACTCCGTATCTCCAGCGGGAGATCAGTATTTT
CSHSVSPAGDQYF
>TRBJ2-1|TRBV9|15|NA|NA
TGTGCCAGCAGCGTAGGTGTGACTCGAAACAATGAGCAGTTCTTC
CASSVGVTRNNEQFF
>TRBJ1-1|TRBV7-9|16|NA|NA
TGTGCCAGCAGCTTAGAATGGGCCGACAAGGGCACTGAAGCTTTCTTT
CASSLEWADKGTEAFF
>TRBJ2-3|TRBV7-3|14|NA|NA
TGTGCCAGCAGCTTAACCCTCGAAACAGATACGCAGTATTTT
CASSLTLETDTQYF
>TRBJ1-2|TRBV10-3|14|NA|NA
TGTGCCATCAGTGCCGGGCAGGGCGACAGAGGCTACACCTTC
CAISAGQGDRGYTF
>TRBJ2-1|TRBV7-3|14|once|NA
TGTGCCAGCAGCCTTAGCGGTTCTGACAATGAGCAGTTCTTC
CASSLSGSDNEQFF